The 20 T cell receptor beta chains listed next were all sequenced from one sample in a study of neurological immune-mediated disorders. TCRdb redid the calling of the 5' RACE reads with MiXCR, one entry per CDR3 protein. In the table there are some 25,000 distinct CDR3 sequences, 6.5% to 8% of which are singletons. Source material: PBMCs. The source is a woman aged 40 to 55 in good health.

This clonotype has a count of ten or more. The CDR3, as DNA: TGTGCCAGCAGTTCCCTAAAGGGTGAAGCTTTCTTT. Translation: CASSSLKGEAFF. The chain carries TRBV6-5 and TRBJ1-1; D not resolved. Germline V gene lookup returns CDR1 MNHEY and CDR2 SVGAGI. The CDR3 extends over 12 amino acids. V lost 4 bases, J lost 7 bases, and 10 bases lay in between.

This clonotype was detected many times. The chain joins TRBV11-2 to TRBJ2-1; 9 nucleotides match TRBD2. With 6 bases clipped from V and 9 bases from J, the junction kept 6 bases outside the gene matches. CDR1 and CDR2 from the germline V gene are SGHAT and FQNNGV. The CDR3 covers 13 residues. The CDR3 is CASSVAGEGEQFF. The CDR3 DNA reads TGTGCCAGCAGTGTAGCGGGAGAAGGTGAGCAGTTCTTC.

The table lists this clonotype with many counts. CDR3 region: CSVEADSGANVLTF. The DNA of the CDR3 is TGCAGCGTTGAAGCAGACTCTGGGGCCAACGTCCTGACTTTC. The chain recombines TRBV29-1 with TRBJ2-6; D is undetermined. V was shortened by 1 base and J by 0 bases, with 4 bases between the two germline ends. There are 14 residues in the CDR3. Germline V lookup: CDR1 SQVTM, CDR2 ANQGSEA.

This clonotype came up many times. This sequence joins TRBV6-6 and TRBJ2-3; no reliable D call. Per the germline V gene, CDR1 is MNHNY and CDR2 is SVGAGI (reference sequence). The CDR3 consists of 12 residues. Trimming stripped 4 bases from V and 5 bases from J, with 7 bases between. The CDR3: CASSSLEDTQYF. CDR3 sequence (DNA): TGTGCCAGCAGTTCCCTGGAAGATACGCAGTATTTT.

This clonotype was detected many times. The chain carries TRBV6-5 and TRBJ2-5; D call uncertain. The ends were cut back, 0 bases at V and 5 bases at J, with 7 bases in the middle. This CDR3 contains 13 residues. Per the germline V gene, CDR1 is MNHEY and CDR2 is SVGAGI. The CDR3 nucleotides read TGTGCCAGCAGTTACTCGACCTTGGAGACCCAGTACTTC. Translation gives CASSYSTLETQYF.

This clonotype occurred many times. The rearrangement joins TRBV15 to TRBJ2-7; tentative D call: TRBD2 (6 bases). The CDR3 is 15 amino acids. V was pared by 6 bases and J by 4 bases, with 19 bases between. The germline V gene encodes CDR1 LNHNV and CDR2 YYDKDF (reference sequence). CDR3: CATREGHSSSYEQYF. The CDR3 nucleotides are TGTGCCACCAGGGAGGGGCATTCCTCGTCTTACGAGCAGTACTTC.

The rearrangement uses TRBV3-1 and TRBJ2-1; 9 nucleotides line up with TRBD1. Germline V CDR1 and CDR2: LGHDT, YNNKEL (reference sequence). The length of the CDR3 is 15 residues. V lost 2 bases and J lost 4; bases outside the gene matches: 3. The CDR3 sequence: CASSQPGQGYNEQFF. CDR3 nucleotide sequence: TGTGCCAGCAGCCAACCGGGACAGGGTTACAATGAGCAGTTCTTC.

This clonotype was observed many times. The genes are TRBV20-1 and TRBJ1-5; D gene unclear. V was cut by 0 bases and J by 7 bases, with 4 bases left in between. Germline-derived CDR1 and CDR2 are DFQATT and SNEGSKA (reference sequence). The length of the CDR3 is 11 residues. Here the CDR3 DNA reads TGCAGTGCTAGAGATATCCAGCCCCAGCATTTT. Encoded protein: CSARDIQPQHF.

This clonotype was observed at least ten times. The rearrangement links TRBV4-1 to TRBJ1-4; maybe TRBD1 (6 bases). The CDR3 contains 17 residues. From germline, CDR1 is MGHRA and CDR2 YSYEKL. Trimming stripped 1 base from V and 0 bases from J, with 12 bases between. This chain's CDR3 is CASSQVAGVATNEKLFF. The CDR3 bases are TGCGCCAGCAGCCAAGTTGCAGGGGTTGCAACTAATGAAAAACTGTTTTTT.

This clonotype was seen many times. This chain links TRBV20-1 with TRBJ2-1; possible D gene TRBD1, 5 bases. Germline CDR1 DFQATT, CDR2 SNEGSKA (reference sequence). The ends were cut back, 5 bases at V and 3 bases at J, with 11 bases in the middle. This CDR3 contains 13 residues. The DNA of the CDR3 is TGCAGTGCTCCCTCGACAGTCTACAATGAGCAGTTCTTC. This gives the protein CSAPSTVYNEQFF.

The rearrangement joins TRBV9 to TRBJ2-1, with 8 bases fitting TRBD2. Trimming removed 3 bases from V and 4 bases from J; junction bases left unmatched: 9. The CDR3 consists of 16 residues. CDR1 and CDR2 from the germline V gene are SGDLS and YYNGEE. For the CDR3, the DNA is TGTGCCAGCAGCGCCCCGGGCGGGGGGCTTTACAATGAGCAGTTCTTC. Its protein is CASSAPGGGLYNEQFF.

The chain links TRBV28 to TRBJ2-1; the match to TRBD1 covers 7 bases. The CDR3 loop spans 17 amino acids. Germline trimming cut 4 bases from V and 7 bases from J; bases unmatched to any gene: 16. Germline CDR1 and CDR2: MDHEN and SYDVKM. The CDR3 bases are TGTGCCAGCAGTTCCGTAGTAGGGACAGAGTTGATGAATGAGCAGTTCTTC. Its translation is CASSSVVGTELMNEQFF.

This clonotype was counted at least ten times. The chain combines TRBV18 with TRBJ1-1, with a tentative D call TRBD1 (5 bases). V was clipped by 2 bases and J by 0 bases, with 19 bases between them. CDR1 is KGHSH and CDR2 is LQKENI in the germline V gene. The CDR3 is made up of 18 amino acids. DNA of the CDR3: TGTGCCAGCTCACCATCTCTGGTGGACATCCGCATGAACACTGAAGCTTTCTTT. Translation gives CASSPSLVDIRMNTEAFF.

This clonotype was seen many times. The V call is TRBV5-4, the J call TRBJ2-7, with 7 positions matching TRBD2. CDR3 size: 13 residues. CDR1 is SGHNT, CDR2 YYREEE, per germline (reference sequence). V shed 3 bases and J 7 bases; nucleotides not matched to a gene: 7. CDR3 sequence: CASSSWGGWEQYF. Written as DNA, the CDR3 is TGTGCCAGCAGCTCATGGGGGGGATGGGAGCAGTACTTC.

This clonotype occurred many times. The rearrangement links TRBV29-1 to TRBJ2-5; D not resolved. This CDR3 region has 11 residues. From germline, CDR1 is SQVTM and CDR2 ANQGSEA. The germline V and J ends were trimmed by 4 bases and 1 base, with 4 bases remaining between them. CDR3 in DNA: TGCAGCGTTGCTCGCCAAGAGACCCAGTACTTC. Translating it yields CSVARQETQYF.

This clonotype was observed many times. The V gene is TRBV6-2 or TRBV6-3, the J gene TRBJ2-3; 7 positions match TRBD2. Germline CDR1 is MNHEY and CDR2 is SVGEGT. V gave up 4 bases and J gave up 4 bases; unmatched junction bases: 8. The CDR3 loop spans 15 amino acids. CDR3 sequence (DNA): TGTGCCAGCAGTTGGGAGGGCGGGAGCCCAGATACGCAGTATTTT. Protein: CASSWEGGSPDTQYF.

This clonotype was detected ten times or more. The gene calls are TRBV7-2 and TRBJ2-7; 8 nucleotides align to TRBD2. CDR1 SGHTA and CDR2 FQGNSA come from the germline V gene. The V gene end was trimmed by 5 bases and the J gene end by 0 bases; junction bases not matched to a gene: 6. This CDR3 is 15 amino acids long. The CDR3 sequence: CASSVSGTSSYEQYF. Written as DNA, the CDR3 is TGTGCCAGCAGCGTGTCCGGGACTAGCTCCTACGAGCAGTACTTC. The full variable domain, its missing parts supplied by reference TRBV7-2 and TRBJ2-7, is GAGVSQSPSNKVTEKGKDVELRCDPISGHTALYWYRQSLGQGLEFLIYFQGNSAPDKSGLPSDRFSAERTGGSVSTLTIQRTQQEDSAVYLCASSVSGTSSYEQYFGPGTRLTVT.

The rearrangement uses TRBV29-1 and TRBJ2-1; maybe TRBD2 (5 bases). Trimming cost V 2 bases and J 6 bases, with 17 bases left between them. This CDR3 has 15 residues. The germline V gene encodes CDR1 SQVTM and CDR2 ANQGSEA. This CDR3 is CSVEIPSGFVNEQFF. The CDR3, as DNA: TGCAGCGTTGAAATCCCCAGCGGATTTGTCAATGAGCAGTTCTTC.

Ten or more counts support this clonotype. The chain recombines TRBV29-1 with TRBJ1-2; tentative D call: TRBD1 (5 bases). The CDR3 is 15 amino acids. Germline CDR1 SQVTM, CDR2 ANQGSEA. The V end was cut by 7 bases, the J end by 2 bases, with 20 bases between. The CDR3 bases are TGCAGCGCATTGGGACCGGGGATACAAAACTATGGCTACACCTTC. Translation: CSALGPGIQNYGYTF.

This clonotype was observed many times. The CDR3 DNA follows: TGCGCCAGCAGCTCGATAGACGGAATCTATGGCTACACCTTC. Its translation: CASSSIDGIYGYTF. The chain links TRBV5-1 to TRBJ1-2; D uncertain. The CDR3 loop spans 14 amino acids. Per germline, CDR1 SGHRS and CDR2 YFSETQ. V lost 3 bases, J lost 4 bases, and 13 bases lay in between.